This TCR beta chain was identified in a study of blood T cell repertoires in COVID-19. Across the study: The United States, Italy and Spain were the sources of the acute and convalescent COVID-19 samples.

Original methodology: Estimation of nucleated cell counts relied on the amplification of reference gene primers. Profiling relied on immunoSEQ multiplex PCR, and the TCRdb table lists in-frame clones only, not all of them. V, J and clone size are taken as reported in that table, and D and trimming were inferred from the DNA itself. The profile shows some 460,000 clones, 75% to 90% of them singletons. CDR3 size: 12 residues. The ends were cut back, 6 bases at V and 0 bases at J, with 5 bases in the middle. Germline CDR1 and CDR2: MNHEY and SVGAGI. This clonotype was obtained from a woman younger than 45 with acute or convalescent COVID-19. The chain links TRBV6-5 to TRBJ1-1; D gene unclear. The sample consisted of peripheral blood. In nucleotides, the CDR3 is TGTGCCAGCAGGTTCATGAACACTGAAGCTTTCTTT. Protein sequence: CASRFMNTEAFF.